This T cell receptor (beta chain) was observed in a study of long-term antiretroviral therapy in people with HIV (dated 2022 in TCRdb). Describing the broader study: The earliest samples were collected roughly a decade before the 2015 WHO recommendation for immediate ART, at a time when ART was usually postponed until CD4 counts fell. Whether ART initiation and durable HIV suppression were associated with changes in peripheral blood TRB repertoire composition and diversity was tested in a retrospective serial study. From 25 to 30 adults with confirmed HIV infection, the cohort provided fewer than 200 cryopreserved PBMC samples, gathered serially across a mean of around six years (range 1-12). Among the approximately 27 participants with HIV, more than ten were female. No cross-contamination during QIAcube processing was seen in test extractions of a monoclonal T-cell line run alongside 33 polyclonal samples.

From a lookup of the germline V gene (reference sequence), CDR1 and CDR2 are MNHNY and SVGAGI. The CDR3, cysteine through phenylalanine, is 16 amino acids long. Just the 48-base CDR3 DNA is kept, in frame starting at base 1. Here V drops 5 bases and J drops 6 bases, and the junction holds 11 bases not matched to any gene. To be included, a participant needed at least one PBMC sample from before ART initiation plus at least two post-ART samples. Every participant with HIV received treatment in the United States of America. Before DNA extraction, cryopreserved samples of about 0.95-10 million PBMC were thawed and then washed. At the time of the earliest PBMC sample, participants with HIV were aged between roughly 20 and 55 years. PBMC samples from each participant spanned 1-4 timepoints before ART initiation and 2-8 timepoints after ART initiation, with a median of 7 samples. Serial HIV viral load, CD4+ T-cell count, ART history and demographic data were obtained for every participant. A Qiagen kit on a QIAcube was used to extract genomic DNA from unsorted PBMC, with samples processed in batches of 12.

Comment on this clone: Its antigen has not been determined. Per-base qualities were not stored, and no clone one base away is much larger.

The immunoSEQ hsTCRB v3.0 assay was used at survey level resolution to sequence the TRB variable region. The targeted TRB sequencing depth was about 40,000-55,000 T-cell genomes per sample. An Illumina MiSeq with a v3 150-cycle kit was used to sequence the pooled TRB libraries. As for how the authors treated the data: Repertoire analysis was performed in R inside a reproducible Nextflow workflow that covered QC, data transformation and analysis. LymphoSeq2, an R package for AIRR-Seq data exploration, was used to implement custom analyses. A handful of samples that yielded fewer than 5000 total TRB sequences were excluded, so that fewer than 200 HIV repertoires were analyzed. Among the 170 to 200 HIV repertoires that were kept, 59 were collected before ART initiation and 120 to 140 were collected after ART initiation. Repertoires were downsampled to 5000 TRB nucleotide sequences, with summary statistics averaged over 100 downsampling iterations. Only TRB sequences with CDR3 regions of at least seven amino acids were retained for analysis. Diversity was measured with a Shannon entropy-derived clonality score and the Gini coefficient. In the repertoire networks, any two of the top 5000 CDR3 amino acid sequences were connected whenever the two sequences differed by an edit distance of one. For TRB CDR3 amino acid sequences, antigen specificity groups and MHC restriction were predicted with GLIPH2. CDR3 amino acid sequences were matched against VDJdb and McPAS-TCR to flag known CMV, EBV, HIV or tissue antigen associations. Pre-ART, post-ART and control groups were compared with Wilcoxon signed-rank tests and Holm-Bonferroni correction. TCRdb took over this immuneACCESS table, retaining in-frame rearrangements with V and J assigned. Such tables are incomplete; in checked studies, under half of the missing clones stem from an unresolved V gene, and the remainder is unexplained. V, J and clone size reflect that table, while D and trimming were determined from the DNA. Within this sample are roughly 24,000 clones, with 70% to 90% of them counted one time only. Together, the top ten hold 6% to 6.5% of the sample.

Results and caveats for the whole study, not just this receptor: Inferences about post-ART repertoire changes were limited because no data were available on ART adherence, viral resistance or therapy changes. Expanded TRB clones identified before ART initiation dominated the repertoire at all time points, although this dominance fluctuated and declined in many PLHIV after ART. Because pre-ART samples had limited cell numbers, unsorted PBMC were profiled rather than sorted CD4+ and CD8+ T cells. HIV repertoires had narrower CDR3 length ranges than controls, and the network structure suggested an antigen-experienced repertoire that shifted only slightly toward naive after ART. Starting ART was linked to a significant rise in TRB diversity, yet even with long-term ART the diversity remained significantly lower than in transplant donor controls. The samples span the years 2004 to 2017, and the ART regimens used may be less effective than current regimens. Because PBMC availability was limited, only the TCR beta chain was sequenced, with no alpha chain pairing.

The source was unsorted PBMCs, collected 0.6 years after starting antiretroviral therapy. The rearrangement combines TRBV6-6 with TRBJ2-3; TRBD1 matches 10 bases in the middle. The sequence came from a man in his 60s with HIV. The sequenced DNA: TGTGCCAGCAGTACCCCCGGGACAGGGGTGTGGGATACGCAGTATTTT. It codes for CASSTPGTGVWDTQYF.